This T cell receptor (beta chain) was captured in a study of T cell responses to AZD1222 COVID-19 vaccine. The CDR3 totals 16 residues. From germline, CDR1 is ENHRY and CDR2 SYGVKD. V was trimmed by 2 bases and J by 4 bases, leaving 14 bases between them. Pooled in the analysis were second doses at about 4 or about 12 weeks. About this clone: Its antigen is unidentified.

Broader study findings: Seropositive at baseline were only a handful of AZD1222 recipients. Spike-spanning, vaccine-associated CD4 TCRs were dominant at 160-218 and 743-854.

Generated by immunoSEQ multiplex PCR, the TCRdb table keeps only in-frame clones and is missing some. The table has about 150,000 clones, roughly 90% seen once. The J gene is TRBJ2-2, the V gene TRBV10-3; a weak D match, TRBD1 (6 bases). The TCR originated in an adult who received the AZD1222 COVID-19 vaccine. The source was peripheral blood, collected 28 days after the second AZD1222 dose. The CDR3: CAISEVLGGGTGELFF. CDR3 DNA: TGTGCCATCAGTGAGGTGTTAGGGGGTGGCACCGGGGAGCTGTTTTTT.